This T cell receptor beta chain was obtained from a study of blood T cell repertoires in COVID-19. Whole-study context: Sources were T cells, B-cell-depleted T cells, or PBMCs; the material itself was cDNA or gDNA.

Ages ranged from roughly 18 to 100 years, with residence in approximately 23 US areas. The study assigned cohorts using participant-reported clinical history. Study processing details: Scientists estimated how many nucleated cells there were by amplifying reference gene primers. Here immunoSEQ multiplex PCR was the method, and the copy in TCRdb shows in-frame clones only, minus some. The DNA was the basis for D and trimming; V, J and clone size are from that table. The table records a few hundred thousand clones, approximately 86% of them present only once. This CDR3 comprises 16 residues. V shed 5 bases, J shed 14 bases, and the junction held 19 bases outside the gene matches. Germline values: CDR1 MNHEY, CDR2 SMNVEV (reference sequence).

The chain employs TRBV27 and TRBJ2-1; 9 bases map to TRBD1. This TCR was recovered from a woman in her forties with acute COVID-19. The sequenced sample consisted of PBMCs or T cells enriched from blood (not recorded which). The CDR3 nucleotides are TGTGCCAGCAGTCACTCCGGGACAGGGAAAGGAATGAGGAAGTTCTTC. Its translation is CASSHSGTGKGMRKFF.